Presented here are 18 T cell receptor beta chains from one specimen sequenced in a study of CD8+ T cells in alopecia areata. RNA was isolated and reverse transcribed to cDNA, the sequencing template. The data were produced by immunoSEQ multiplex PCR, yet TCRdb's version contains in-frame clones alone and is incomplete. The table lists fewer than 80,000 clones, under 75% of them singletons, with roughly 18% in the top ten. The source was CD8+ T cells sorted from blood, collected at week 0. These receptors came from a human donor with alopecia areata.

The CDR3 spells CASSTIGRSYEQYF. CDR3 sequence (DNA): TGTGCCAGCAGTACAATAGGACGTTCCTACGAGCAGTACTTC. The genes are TRBV27 and TRBJ2-7; no reliable D call. The germline gives CDR1 MNHEY, CDR2 SMNVEV (reference sequence). V dropped 5 bases and J dropped 1 base, with 12 bases sitting between them. This CDR3 has 14 amino acids.

This rearrangement joins TRBV29-1 to TRBJ2-2; 9 bases are shared with TRBD2. The germline gives CDR1 SQVTM, CDR2 ANQGSEA. The V segment lost 0 bases and the J segment 6 bases; nucleotides outside the gene matches: 11. The CDR3 extends over 17 amino acids. The CDR3 sequence is CSVEDRTSGGRAGELFF. In DNA form, the CDR3 reads TGCAGCGTTGAAGATCGTACGAGCGGGGGGAGAGCCGGGGAGCTGTTTTTT.

The V gene is TRBV7-2, the J gene TRBJ1-1, with a possible D match to TRBD1 (6 bases). The V gene's germline CDR1 is SGHTA and CDR2 FQGNSA. Trimming took off 3 bases at V and 7 bases at J, with 9 bases between the two ends. The CDR3 is 12 amino acids. CDR3 in amino acids: CASSFGQLEAFF. The CDR3 nucleotides are TGTGCCAGCAGCTTCGGACAGCTTGAAGCTTTCTTT. The full variable domain, in which reference TRBV7-2 and TRBJ1-1 provide the parts outside the CDR3, is GAGVSQSPSNKVTEKGKDVELRCDPISGHTALYWYRQSLGQGLEFLIYFQGNSAPDKSGLPSDRFSAERTGGSVSTLTIQRTQQEDSAVYLCASSFGQLEAFFGQGTRLTVV.

This rearrangement joins TRBV5-1 to TRBJ1-2; D gene ambiguous. V shed 2 bases and J shed 4 bases, with 15 bases lying between them. The CDR3 length is 15 residues. Looked up from germline, CDR1 is SGHRS and CDR2 is YFSETQ. The CDR3: CASSLRGAILYGYTF. CDR3 nucleotide sequence: TGCGCCAGCAGCTTACGGGGAGCCATCCTCTATGGCTACACCTTC.

The chain joins TRBV27 to TRBJ1-1; TRBD1 aligns across 9 bases. Trimming took 5 bases from V and 4 from J; bases not matched to a gene: 5. CDR3 length equals 14 residues. Germline lookup yields CDR1 MNHEY and CDR2 SMNVEV (reference sequence). As DNA, the CDR3 is TGTGCCAGCAGTATACAGGGGGCGTCCACTGAAGCTTTCTTT. Its protein product is CASSIQGASTEAFF.

This clone was found once. V usage is TRBV4-1 and J usage is TRBJ2-7; 7 positions match TRBD1. V trimming: 0 bases; J trimming: 6 bases; junction bases outside the gene matches: 8. Germline-derived CDR1 and CDR2 are MGHRA and YSYEKL. The CDR3 is 15 amino acids. The CDR3 DNA is TGCGCCAGCAGCCAAGATGTCGGTGCAGGGGGCGAGCAGTACTTC. Protein product: CASSQDVGAGGEQYF.

The rearrangement joins TRBV2 to TRBJ2-3, with 8 positions matching TRBD1. After removal of 3 bases from V and 2 bases from J, the junction contained 4 bases not matched to a gene. The CDR3 extends over 15 amino acids. Germline-derived CDR1 and CDR2 are SNHLY and FYNNEI. CDR3 loop: CASSDLDRATDTQYF. For the CDR3, the DNA is TGTGCCAGCAGTGATCTGGACAGGGCCACAGATACGCAGTATTTT.

This sequence joins TRBV29-1 and TRBJ2-7; no clear D. Trimming shortened V by 5 bases and J by 4 bases, and 21 bases separated the two germline ends. Looked up from germline, CDR1 is SQVTM and CDR2 is ANQGSEA. The CDR3 is 15 residues long. The CDR3 nucleotides are TGCAGCGTTTCACCCTCTTTATCGGTGACGTACGAGCAGTACTTC. Protein product: CSVSPSLSVTYEQYF.

The chain joins TRBV19 to TRBJ2-6, with 7 bases aligning to TRBD1. The germline V gene encodes CDR1 LNHDA and CDR2 SQIVND (reference sequence). Trimming took 5 bases from V and 2 from J; bases not matched to a gene: 3. The CDR3 covers 15 residues. The CDR3 loop reads CASSLQGTGANVLTF. In DNA, the CDR3 is TGTGCCAGTAGTCTACAGGGGACTGGGGCCAACGTCCTGACTTTC. The whole variable domain, remainder taken from reference TRBV19 and TRBJ2-6, is DGGITQSPKYLFRKEGQNVTLSCEQNLNHDAMYWYRQDPGQGLRLIYYSQIVNDFQKGDIAEGYSVSREKKESFPLTVTSAQKNPTAFYLCASSLQGTGANVLTFGAGSRLTVL.

J is TRBJ2-3 and V is TRBV7-6, with D possibly matching TRBD1 (5 bases). Germline values: CDR1 SGHVS, CDR2 FNYEAQ. The CDR3 is made up of 15 amino acids. The ends were cut back, 1 base at V and 2 bases at J, with 10 bases in the middle. The CDR3 DNA sequence: TGTGCCAGCAGCTTAGTAGGGGATGCCACAGATACGCAGTATTTT. Translated, it gives CASSLVGDATDTQYF.

The CDR3 DNA follows: TGCAGAGTTACAGACGGAGCTAACTATGGCTACACCTTC. Translation gives CRVTDGANYGYTF. The rearrangement uses TRBV29-1 and TRBJ1-2; no clear D. The CDR3 extends over 13 amino acids. Germline V gene sequence: CDR1 SQVTM, CDR2 ANQGSEA.

The chain recombines TRBV6-5 with TRBJ1-6; the D gene is possibly TRBD1 (6 bases). The CDR3 covers 13 residues. Germline loops: CDR1 MNHEY, CDR2 SVGAGI. Trimming pared 8 bases from V and 7 bases from J, leaving 12 bases between. The CDR3 nucleotides read TGTGCCAGCTCGGGACACCCAAATTCACCCCTCCACTTT. Amino acid sequence: CASSGHPNSPLHF.

This clone was counted a few times. V and J are TRBV28 and TRBJ2-2, with a possible D match to TRBD2 (5 bases). V lost 1 base, J lost 6 bases, and 15 bases lay in between. The CDR3 extends over 16 amino acids. CDR1 and CDR2 (germline): MDHEN, SYDVKM. The CDR3 reads CASSLSEGVSAGELFF. In DNA, the CDR3 is TGTGCCAGCAGTTTATCCGAGGGAGTATCAGCCGGGGAGCTGTTTTTT.

This chain uses TRBV5-6 with TRBJ1-5; D is unclear. This CDR3 is built from 14 residues. With 0 bases removed from V and 2 bases from J, the gap between germline ends came to 6 bases. Germline CDR1 is SGHDT and CDR2 is YYEEEE. CDR3 in DNA: TGTGCCAGCAGCTTGGGATCGGGCAATCAGCCCCAGCATTTT. Its protein is CASSLGSGNQPQHF.

This CDR3 is CASSASETRRQETQYF. DNA for the CDR3: TGTGCCAGCAGTGCATCCGAAACCCGGCGGCAGGAGACCCAGTACTTC. The chain couples TRBV2 to TRBJ2-5; D gene ambiguous. V lost 4 bases and J 5 bases, leaving 20 bases between the germline ends. Germline V CDR1 and CDR2: SNHLY, FYNNEI. This CDR3 has 16 residues.

This clone was seen only a few times. The rearrangement links TRBV7-6 to TRBJ2-3, with no clear D. Germline assignment: CDR1 SGHVS and CDR2 FNYEAQ. Trimming pared 5 bases from V and 6 bases from J, leaving 9 bases between. The CDR3 runs 12 residues. The CDR3 reads CASSESFDTQYF. The CDR3 bases are TGTGCCAGCAGCGAGTCGTTTGATACGCAGTATTTT.

This clone was seen a handful of times. The chain employs TRBV27 and TRBJ1-1, with D possibly being TRBD1 (6 bases). With 5 bases removed from V and 3 bases from J, the gap between germline ends came to 16 bases. This CDR3 spans 15 amino acids. Looked up from germline, CDR1 is MNHEY and CDR2 is SMNVEV (reference sequence). DNA of the CDR3: TGTGCCAGCAGTCCTTCGACAGGCACCTACACTGAAGCTTTCTTT. Translated, it gives CASSPSTGTYTEAFF.

The J gene is TRBJ1-1, the V gene TRBV2; D unresolved. The CDR3 contains 14 residues. Germline CDR1 SNHLY, CDR2 FYNNEI. Trimming took 2 bases from V and 1 from J, leaving 8 bases between them. CDR3 in DNA: TGTGCCAGCAGTGAATGGGGAAGGAACACTGAAGCTTTCTTT. It yields the protein CASSEWGRNTEAFF. Full variable domain (outside the CDR3, taken from reference TRBV2 and TRBJ1-1): EPEVTQTPSHQVTQMGQEVILRCVPISNHLYFYWYRQILGQKVEFLVSFYNNEISEKSEIFDDQFSVERPDGSNFTLKIRSTKLEDSAMYFCASSEWGRNTEAFFGQGTRLTVV.